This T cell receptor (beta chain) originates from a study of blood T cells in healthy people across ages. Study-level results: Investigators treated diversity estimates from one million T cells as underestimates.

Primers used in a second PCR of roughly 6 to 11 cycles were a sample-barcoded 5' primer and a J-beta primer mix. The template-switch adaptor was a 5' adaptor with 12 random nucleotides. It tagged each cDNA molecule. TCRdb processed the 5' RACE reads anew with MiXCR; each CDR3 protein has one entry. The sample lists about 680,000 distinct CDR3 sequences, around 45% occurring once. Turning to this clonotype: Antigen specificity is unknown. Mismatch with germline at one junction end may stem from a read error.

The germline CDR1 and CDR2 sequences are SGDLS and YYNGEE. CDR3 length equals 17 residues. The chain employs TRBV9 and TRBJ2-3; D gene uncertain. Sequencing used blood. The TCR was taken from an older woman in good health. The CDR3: CARSVGIAATSTDTQYF. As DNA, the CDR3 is TGTGCCCGCAGCGTGGGGATCGCGGCCACTAGCACAGATACGCAGTATTTT.